This note documents a single T cell receptor (beta chain) sequence. What it binds is unknown. CDR1 and CDR2 (germline): SQVTM, ANQGSEA. Trimming took 6 bases from V and 4 from J, leaving 15 bases between them. The length of the CDR3 is 13 residues. This entry belongs to a study of T cells in Graves' hyperthyroidism and ophthalmopathy. Whole-study findings and limits: The majority of expanded thyroid clonotypes above 0.001 also appeared in blood.

Amplified TCR beta CDR3 regions derived from RNA transcripts. HTBI primers were the set used in a first-round RT-PCR of the TCR CDR3. TCRdb re-derived calls from the multiplex PCR reads in MiXCR, one entry per CDR3 protein. The sample has roughly 700,000 distinct CDR3 sequences; around 15% are singletons. Patients aged 18 to 65 had newly diagnosed hyperthyroidism of under 2 months' duration. Lactation, pregnancy, other autoimmune disease or uncontrolled infection led to exclusion of patients. V usage is TRBV29-1 and J usage is TRBJ2-5, with D possibly matching TRBD1 (6 bases). Sequenced material: blood. The clonotype comes from a woman in her late teens or twenties with Graves' hyperthyroidism. This CDR3 is CSVVTGPSETQYF. The CDR3 DNA reads TGCAGCGTCGTAACAGGGCCGTCAGAGACCCAGTACTTC.